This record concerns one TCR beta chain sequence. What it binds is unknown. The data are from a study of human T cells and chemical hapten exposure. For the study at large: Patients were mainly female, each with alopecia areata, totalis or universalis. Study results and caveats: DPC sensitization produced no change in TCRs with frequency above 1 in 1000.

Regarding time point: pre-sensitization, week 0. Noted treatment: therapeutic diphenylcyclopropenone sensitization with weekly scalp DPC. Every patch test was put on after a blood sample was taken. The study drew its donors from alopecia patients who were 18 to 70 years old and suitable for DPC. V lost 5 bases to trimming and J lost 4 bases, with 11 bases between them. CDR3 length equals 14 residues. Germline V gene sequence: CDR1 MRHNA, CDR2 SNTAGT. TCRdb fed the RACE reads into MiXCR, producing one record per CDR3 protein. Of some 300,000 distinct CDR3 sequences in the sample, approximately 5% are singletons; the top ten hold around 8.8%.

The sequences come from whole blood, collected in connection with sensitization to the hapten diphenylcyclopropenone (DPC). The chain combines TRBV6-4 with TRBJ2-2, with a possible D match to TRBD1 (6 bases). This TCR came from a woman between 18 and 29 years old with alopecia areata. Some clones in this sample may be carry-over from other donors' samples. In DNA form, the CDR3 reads TGTGCCAGCAGTACCGACAGGCTCACCGGGGAGCTGTTTTTT. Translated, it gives CASSTDRLTGELFF.